The next 4 T cell receptor beta chains were all read from a single sample in a study of vaccination and CD4 T cells after COVID-19. Antigens for these TCRs are unknown. Oncomine TCR Beta short-read sequencing was applied to DNA from cultured CD4+ T cells. One entry per CDR3 protein results from TCRdb running MiXCR on the PCR reads. The sample records around 12,000 distinct CDR3 sequences, roughly 50% being singletons. The treatment here: roughly ten-day PBMC culture with coronavirus spike peptide pools or control peptides (ViraFEST assay). Sequencing was carried out using CD4+ T cells from blood, cultured in vitro. The receptors were sampled from a human donor who had recovered from COVID-19.

The table lists this clonotype with a few counts. J is TRBJ1-5 and V is TRBV27; D not resolved. The germline V and J ends were trimmed by 3 bases and 3 bases, with 6 bases remaining between them. This CDR3 contains 13 residues. The germline V gene encodes CDR1 MNHEY and CDR2 SMNVEV (reference sequence). The CDR3 DNA sequence: TGTGCCAGCAGTTTCAGATTCAATCAGCCCCAGCATTTT. Amino acid sequence: CASSFRFNQPQHF.

The CDR3 DNA follows: TGTGCCAGCAGTGAGATAGCCAGCTCCTACGAGCAGTACTTC. Residues: CASSEIASSYEQYF. The J gene is TRBJ2-7, the V gene TRBV2; D is unclear. Germline V gene sequence: CDR1 SNHLY, CDR2 FYNNEI. Trimming removed 3 bases at V and 0 bases at J, with 9 bases between. The CDR3 has 14 residues.

J is TRBJ2-1 and V is TRBV19, with 12 bases aligning to TRBD1. CDR1 and CDR2 from the germline V gene are LNHDA and SQIVND (reference sequence). The length of the CDR3 is 13 residues. Trimming removed 9 bases from V and 8 bases from J; junction bases left unmatched: 5. CDR3 coding DNA: TGTGCCAGCCGGGACAGGGGGCAGGATGAGCAGTTCTTC. Amino acids: CASRDRGQDEQFF.

The V call is TRBV20-1, the J call TRBJ2-1, with 11 bases lining up with TRBD2. CDR3 length: 15 residues. Germline loops: CDR1 DFQATT, CDR2 SNEGSKA (reference sequence). V lost 0 bases and J lost 6; bases outside the gene matches: 4. The CDR3 loop is CSARDSGGAINEQFF. CDR3 bases: TGCAGTGCTAGAGATAGCGGGGGGGCGATCAATGAGCAGTTCTTC.